A selection of T cell receptor beta chains follows, all from one sample in a study of T cells after yellow fever vaccination. A single record per CDR3 protein comes from TCRdb applying MiXCR to the 5' RACE reads. The sample lists more than 300,000 distinct CDR3 sequences, around 10% occurring once. Sequencing was performed on CD4+ T cells sorted from PBMCs, taken 45 days after the yellow fever booster vaccination. Receptors were obtained from a young man who received the YFV17D yellow fever vaccine. Each CDR3 is given without its conserved first and last residue.

TRBV12-3/TRBV12-4	TRBJ2-5	ASSPDRPETQY
TRBV7-2	TRBJ2-3	ASSLAVTDTQY
TRBV11-2	TRBJ2-3	ASSLDLAGGTDTQY
TRBV30	TRBJ1-5	AWRKSNQPQH
TRBV10-3	TRBJ2-5	AISEGLATGIQY
TRBV20-1	TRBJ1-2	SARDRQGYGYT
TRBV12-3/TRBV12-4	TRBJ1-5	ASRHRVMDQPQH
TRBV24-1	TRBJ1-5	ATSDSGFSGNQPQH
TRBV2	TRBJ2-5	ASSETGGAGAQY
TRBV20-1	TRBJ2-7	SARVQDTYEQY
TRBV20-1	TRBJ1-5	SARSGDSNQPQH
TRBV9	TRBJ2-3	ASSVVGLATDTQY
TRBV12-3/TRBV12-4	TRBJ2-1	ASSLAGGPLNEQF
TRBV7-6	TRBJ2-3	ASSSPGQGAITDTQY
TRBV7-3	TRBJ2-5	ASSFNREETQY
TRBV7-6	TRBJ2-3	ASSSHPGGLTDTQY
TRBV29-1	TRBJ2-1	SVELFGTVDNEQF
TRBV9	TRBJ1-1	ASSAMGGVNTEAF
TRBV7-8	TRBJ1-2	ASSPSESKGGYT
TRBV9	TRBJ1-6	ASSVAPQDHNSPLH
TRBV29-1	TRBJ2-7	SVGYQGATY
TRBV6-1	TRBJ2-5	ASRARGGETQY
TRBV5-1	TRBJ1-2	ASSVPGQGLYGYT
TRBV29-1	TRBJ2-4	SVDRLGKNIQY
TRBV7-2	TRBJ2-1	ASSLAMVGGQF
TRBV29-1	TRBJ1-1	SVSGTASEAF
TRBV20-1	TRBJ2-7	SARDPGTGTYEQY
TRBV2	TRBJ2-1	ASSEAVRGGEQF
TRBV18	TRBJ2-7	ASSPPRGSYEQY
TRBV7-2	TRBJ2-5	ASSLKGGETQY
TRBV5-1	TRBJ1-6	ASSLDARNSPLH
TRBV28	TRBJ2-7	ASSLYRREQY